This is a list of T cell receptor beta chains from one sample in a study of cytomegalovirus exposure and HLA in healthy donors. The protocol was immunoSEQ multiplex PCR, while the TCRdb copy is restricted to in-frame clones and leaves out a portion. The sample shows 100,000 to 150,000 clones, over 70% of them seen only once. The sequencing input was PBMCs. Every receptor here comes from a middle-aged man in good health and CMV-seropositive. Each CDR3 is given with its conserved first and last residue. The D gene is left open where the match is weak. Expanded clones are given a class, and other clones once, few, many or no size at all.

D gene: TRBD1; J gene: TRBJ2-1; V gene: TRBV7-8; clone size: .; CDR3 protein: CASSLPLQGAQFF; CDR3 DNA: TGTGCCAGCAGCTTACCTTTACAGGGGGCTCAGTTCTTC
D gene: TRBD1; J gene: TRBJ1-1; V gene: TRBV18; clone size: .; CDR3 protein: CASSLSGGGRMNTEAFF; CDR3 DNA: TGTGCCAGCTCACTCTCAGGGGGCGGACGCATGAACACTGAAGCTTTCTTT
D gene: TRBD1; J gene: TRBJ1-2; V gene: TRBV2; clone size: .; CDR3 protein: CATRQGIYGYTF; CDR3 DNA: TGTGCCACCCGACAGGGAATCTATGGCTACACCTTC
D gene: TRBD2; J gene: TRBJ2-1; V gene: TRBV11-2; clone size: .; CDR3 protein: CASSGGGGRFF; CDR3 DNA: TGTGCCAGCAGCGGCGGGGGTGGGCGGTTCTTC
D gene: .; J gene: TRBJ2-2; V gene: TRBV5-1; clone size: .; CDR3 protein: CASSSQSSTGELFF; CDR3 DNA: TGCGCCAGCAGCTCCCAAAGTAGTACCGGGGAGCTGTTTTTT
D gene: TRBD2; J gene: TRBJ2-7; V gene: TRBV5-4; clone size: .; CDR3 protein: CASSLGTGRAPYEQYF; CDR3 DNA: TGTGCCAGCAGCTTGGGTACCGGGAGGGCCCCCTACGAGCAGTACTTC
D gene: TRBD2; J gene: TRBJ2-1; V gene: TRBV19; clone size: .; CDR3 protein: CASSMGLAVYNEQFF; CDR3 DNA: TGTGCCAGTAGTATGGGACTAGCGGTCTACAATGAGCAGTTCTTC
D gene: TRBD1; J gene: TRBJ2-5; V gene: TRBV13; clone size: .; CDR3 protein: CASSKTGVRETQYF; CDR3 DNA: TGTGCCAGCAGCAAGACAGGGGTGAGGGAGACCCAGTACTTC
D gene: TRBD1; J gene: TRBJ2-7; V gene: TRBV5-1; clone size: once; CDR3 protein: CASSQGQGALEQYF; CDR3 DNA: TGCGCCAGCAGCCAAGGACAGGGGGCGCTCGAGCAGTACTTC
D gene: .; J gene: TRBJ1-2; V gene: TRBV11-1; clone size: .; CDR3 protein: CASSLLQGGYGYTF; CDR3 DNA: TGTGCCAGCAGCTTACTGCAGGGTGGCTATGGCTACACCTTC
D gene: TRBD1; J gene: TRBJ2-2; V gene: TRBV7-8; clone size: .; CDR3 protein: CASSSLAGTGLAGELFF; CDR3 DNA: TGTGCCAGCAGCTCCCTCGCCGGGACAGGGCTTGCCGGGGAGCTGTTTTTT
D gene: TRBD2; J gene: TRBJ2-3; V gene: TRBV11-2; clone size: once; CDR3 protein: CASSQLASSTDTQYF; CDR3 DNA: TGTGCCAGCAGCCAACTAGCGTCCAGCACAGATACGCAGTATTTT
D gene: TRBD2; J gene: TRBJ2-1; V gene: TRBV9; clone size: .; CDR3 protein: CASSVASGGWNEQFF; CDR3 DNA: TGTGCCAGCAGCGTGGCCAGCGGGGGCTGGAATGAGCAGTTCTTC
D gene: TRBD1; J gene: TRBJ1-2; V gene: TRBV2; clone size: .; CDR3 protein: CASSPGTGADYGYTF; CDR3 DNA: TGTGCCAGCAGTCCCGGGACAGGGGCGGACTATGGCTACACCTTC
D gene: .; J gene: TRBJ2-1; V gene: TRBV4-1; clone size: .; CDR3 protein: CASSQAGGSYNEQFF; CDR3 DNA: TGCGCCAGCAGCCAAGCCGGGGGCTCCTACAATGAGCAGTTCTTC
D gene: .; J gene: TRBJ1-6; V gene: TRBV6-5; clone size: .; CDR3 protein: CASSYSNSLNSPLHF; CDR3 DNA: TGTGCCAGCAGTTACTCGAACAGCCTAAATTCACCCCTCCACTTT
D gene: .; J gene: TRBJ2-5; V gene: TRBV5-1; clone size: .; CDR3 protein: CASSSDPRETQYF; CDR3 DNA: TGCGCCAGCAGCTCGGATCCGAGGGAGACCCAGTACTTC
D gene: TRBD1; J gene: TRBJ2-3; V gene: TRBV2; clone size: .; CDR3 protein: CASSQRQGSSDTQYF; CDR3 DNA: TGTGCCAGCAGTCAGAGACAGGGTAGCTCAGATACGCAGTATTTT
D gene: TRBD2; J gene: TRBJ2-2; V gene: TRBV19; clone size: .; CDR3 protein: CASSMALAGGRTGELFF; CDR3 DNA: TGTGCCAGTAGTATGGCCCTAGCGGGGGGGCGGACCGGGGAGCTGTTTTTT
D gene: .; J gene: TRBJ1-2; V gene: TRBV5-1; clone size: .; CDR3 protein: CASSVPRTNYGYTF; CDR3 DNA: TGCGCCAGCTCGGTCCCCAGGACTAACTATGGCTACACCTTC
D gene: .; J gene: TRBJ1-4; V gene: TRBV10-1; clone size: .; CDR3 protein: CASSESRRPNEKLFF; CDR3 DNA: TGCGCCAGCAGTGAGTCGAGGCGGCCTAATGAAAAACTGTTTTTT
D gene: .; J gene: TRBJ1-1; V gene: TRBV18; clone size: once; CDR3 protein: CASSPGNQGAFF; CDR3 DNA: TGTGCCAGCTCACCGGGTAATCAGGGAGCTTTCTTT
D gene: .; J gene: TRBJ2-7; V gene: TRBV21-1; clone size: .; CDR3 protein: CANFFYEQYF; CDR3 DNA: TGTGCCAACTTCTTCTACGAGCAGTACTTC
D gene: .; J gene: TRBJ2-2; V gene: TRBV2; clone size: few; CDR3 protein: CASRGRDTGELFF; CDR3 DNA: TGTGCCAGCAGGGGCCGAGACACCGGGGAGCTGTTTTTT
D gene: .; J gene: TRBJ2-3; V gene: TRBV21-1; clone size: .; CDR3 protein: CASSKLPLIGTDTQYF; CDR3 DNA: TGTGCCAGCAGCAAACTCCCACTCATAGGCACAGATACGCAGTATTTT
D gene: TRBD1; J gene: TRBJ1-2; V gene: TRBV28; clone size: few; CDR3 protein: CASRLRGLLGGLAF; CDR3 DNA: TGTGCCAGCAGACTGAGGGGTCTTTTAGGGGGCCTAGCCTTC
D gene: TRBD1; J gene: TRBJ1-3; V gene: TRBV6-1; clone size: .; CDR3 protein: CASKDRASGNTIYF; CDR3 DNA: TGTGCCAGCAAAGACAGGGCCTCTGGAAACACCATATATTTT
D gene: TRBD1; J gene: TRBJ1-2; V gene: TRBV5-1; clone size: .; CDR3 protein: CASSLGTGTKSGYTF; CDR3 DNA: TGCGCCAGCAGCTTGGGGACAGGGACGAAGAGTGGCTACACCTTC
D gene: TRBD1; J gene: TRBJ1-6; V gene: TRBV6-4; clone size: once; CDR3 protein: CASSAGTGSPLHF; CDR3 DNA: TGTGCCAGCAGCGCAGGGACAGGTTCACCCCTCCACTTT
D gene: TRBD1; J gene: TRBJ1-2; V gene: TRBV7-8; clone size: .; CDR3 protein: CASSKDRVDYVYTF; CDR3 DNA: TGTGCCAGCAGCAAGGACAGGGTTGATTATGTCTACACCTTC
D gene: .; J gene: TRBJ1-4; V gene: TRBV5-4; clone size: once; CDR3 protein: CASSSRTGNEKLFF; CDR3 DNA: TGTGCCAGCAGCTCCCGGACGGGGAATGAAAAACTGTTTTTT
D gene: TRBD1; J gene: TRBJ2-7; V gene: TRBV7-6; clone size: .; CDR3 protein: CASSLAQGVDEQYF; CDR3 DNA: TGTGCCAGCAGCTTAGCACAGGGGGTCGACGAGCAGTACTTC
D gene: .; J gene: TRBJ1-5; V gene: TRBV6-1; clone size: .; CDR3 protein: CAALRGLGQPQHF; CDR3 DNA: TGTGCCGCCCTCAGGGGTCTAGGGCAGCCCCAGCATTTT
D gene: TRBD2; J gene: TRBJ2-1; V gene: TRBV7-9; clone size: .; CDR3 protein: CASWDYSNNEQFF; CDR3 DNA: TGTGCCAGCTGGGACTATTCCAACAATGAGCAGTTCTTC
D gene: TRBD1; J gene: TRBJ2-3; V gene: TRBV7-9; clone size: once; CDR3 protein: CASSPGTASTDTQYF; CDR3 DNA: TGTGCCAGCAGCCCAGGGACAGCTAGCACAGATACGCAGTATTTT
D gene: .; J gene: TRBJ1-5; V gene: TRBV19; clone size: few; CDR3 protein: CASSIVGAGLQPQHF; CDR3 DNA: TGTGCCAGTAGTATAGTGGGGGCCGGCCTTCAGCCCCAGCATTTT
D gene: .; J gene: TRBJ2-2; V gene: TRBV4-1; clone size: few; CDR3 protein: CASSHDWGQLAAGELFF; CDR3 DNA: TGCGCCAGCAGCCATGACTGGGGCCAGTTGGCGGCCGGGGAGCTGTTTTTT
D gene: TRBD2; J gene: TRBJ2-7; V gene: TRBV11-2; clone size: .; CDR3 protein: CASSRTSGSYEQYF; CDR3 DNA: TGTGCCAGCAGCCGGACTAGCGGGAGTTACGAGCAGTACTTC
D gene: TRBD1; J gene: TRBJ1-2; V gene: TRBV19; clone size: few; CDR3 protein: CASSTGQGMGGYTF; CDR3 DNA: TGTGCCAGTAGTACGGGACAGGGAATGGGTGGCTACACCTTC
D gene: TRBD1; J gene: TRBJ1-2; V gene: TRBV5-1; clone size: .; CDR3 protein: CASSSHPGQARDYGYTF; CDR3 DNA: TGCGCCAGCAGCTCGCACCCGGGACAGGCAAGGGACTATGGCTACACCTTC
D gene: TRBD1; J gene: TRBJ1-4; V gene: TRBV30; clone size: once; CDR3 protein: CAWTPGQANEKLFF; CDR3 DNA: TGTGCCTGGACCCCGGGACAGGCTAATGAAAAACTGTTTTTT
D gene: TRBD2; J gene: TRBJ2-1; V gene: TRBV18; clone size: .; CDR3 protein: CASSSSSGGFYEQFF; CDR3 DNA: TGTGCCAGCTCATCCTCTAGCGGGGGTTTCTATGAGCAGTTCTTC
D gene: .; J gene: TRBJ1-1; V gene: TRBV2; clone size: .; CDR3 protein: CASRSTGRNTEAFF; CDR3 DNA: TGTGCCAGCAGGTCAACAGGGAGGAACACTGAAGCTTTCTTT
D gene: .; J gene: TRBJ1-6; V gene: TRBV5-1; clone size: once; CDR3 protein: CASSPEGGMSSPLHF; CDR3 DNA: TGCGCCAGCAGCCCGGAAGGGGGAATGAGTTCACCCCTCCACTTT